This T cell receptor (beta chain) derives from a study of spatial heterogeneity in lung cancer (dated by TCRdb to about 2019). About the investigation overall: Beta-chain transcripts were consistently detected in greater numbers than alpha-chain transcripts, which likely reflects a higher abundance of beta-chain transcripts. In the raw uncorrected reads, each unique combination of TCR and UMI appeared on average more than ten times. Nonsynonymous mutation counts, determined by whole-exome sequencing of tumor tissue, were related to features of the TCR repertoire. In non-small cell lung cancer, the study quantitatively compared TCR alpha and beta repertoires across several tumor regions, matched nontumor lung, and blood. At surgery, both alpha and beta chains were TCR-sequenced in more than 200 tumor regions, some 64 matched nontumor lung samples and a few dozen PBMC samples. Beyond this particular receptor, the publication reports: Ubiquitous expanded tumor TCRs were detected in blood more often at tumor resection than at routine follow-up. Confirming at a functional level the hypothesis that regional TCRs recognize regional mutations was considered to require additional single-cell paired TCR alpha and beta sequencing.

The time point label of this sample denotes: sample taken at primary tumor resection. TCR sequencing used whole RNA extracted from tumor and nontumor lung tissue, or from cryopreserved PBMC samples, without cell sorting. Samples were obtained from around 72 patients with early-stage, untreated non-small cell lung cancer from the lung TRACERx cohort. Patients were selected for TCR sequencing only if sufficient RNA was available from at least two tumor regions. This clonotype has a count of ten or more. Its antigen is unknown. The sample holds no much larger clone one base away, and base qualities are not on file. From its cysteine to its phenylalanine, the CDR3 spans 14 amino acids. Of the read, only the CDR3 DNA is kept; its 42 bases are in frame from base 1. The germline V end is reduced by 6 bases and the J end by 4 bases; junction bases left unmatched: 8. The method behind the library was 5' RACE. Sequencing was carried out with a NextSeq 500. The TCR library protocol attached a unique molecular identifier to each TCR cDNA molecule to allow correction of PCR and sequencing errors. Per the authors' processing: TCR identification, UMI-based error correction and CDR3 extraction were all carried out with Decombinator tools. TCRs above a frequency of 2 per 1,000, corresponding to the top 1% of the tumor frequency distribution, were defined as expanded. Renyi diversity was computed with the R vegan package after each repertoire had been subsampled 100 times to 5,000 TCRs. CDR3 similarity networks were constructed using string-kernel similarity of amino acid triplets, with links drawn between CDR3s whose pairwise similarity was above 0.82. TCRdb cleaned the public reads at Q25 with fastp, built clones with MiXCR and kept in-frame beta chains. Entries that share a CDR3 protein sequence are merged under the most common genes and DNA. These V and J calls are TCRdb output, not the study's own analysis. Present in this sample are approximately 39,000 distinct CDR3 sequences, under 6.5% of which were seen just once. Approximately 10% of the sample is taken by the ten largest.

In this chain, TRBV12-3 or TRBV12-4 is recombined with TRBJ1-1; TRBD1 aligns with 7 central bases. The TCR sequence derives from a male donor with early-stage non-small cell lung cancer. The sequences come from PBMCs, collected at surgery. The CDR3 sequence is CASRTGKGSTEAFF. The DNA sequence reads TGTGCCAGCAGGACAGGGAAGGGGAGCACTGAAGCTTTCTTT.